These 29 T cell receptor beta chains were all obtained from the same sample, sequenced in a study of blood T cell repertoires in COVID-19. The repertoire was sequenced with immunoSEQ multiplex PCR; TCRdb's copy has only in-frame clones and lacks some. This table holds about 27,000 clones, around 87% found once. Sequencing was performed on peripheral blood. Receptor source: a man aged 50-60 years with active COVID-19.

This clone was recorded only once. The rearrangement joins TRBV24-1 to TRBJ2-3; no clear D. The CDR3 spans 15 residues. V lost 3 bases, J lost 4 bases, and 13 bases lay in between. Germline V lookup: CDR1 KGHDR, CDR2 SFDVKD. The CDR3 DNA follows: TGTGCCACCAGTGATAGACGACTCGCCCCAGATACGCAGTATTTT. Its protein product is CATSDRRLAPDTQYF.

The chain carries TRBV7-6 and TRBJ2-5; 10 positions match TRBD2. After removal of 4 bases from V and 4 bases from J, the junction contained 9 bases not matched to a gene. The CDR3 sequence is 16 residues long. The germline V gene has CDR1 SGHVS and CDR2 FNYEAQ. The CDR3 region is CASSSRTSGRAETQYF. CDR3 in DNA: TGTGCCAGCAGCTCCCGGACTAGCGGAAGGGCAGAGACCCAGTACTTC.

The gene calls are TRBV24-1 and TRBJ2-5; D unclear. Looked up from germline, CDR1 is KGHDR and CDR2 is SFDVKD. Trimming stripped 6 bases from V and 5 bases from J, with 12 bases between. There are 13 residues in the CDR3. Here the CDR3 reads CATSRSAAETQYF. The DNA of the CDR3 is TGTGCCACCAGTCGATCGGCGGCGGAGACCCAGTACTTC.

The V call is TRBV27, the J call TRBJ2-7; D ambiguous. Trimming removed 6 bases at V and 0 bases at J, with 12 bases between. Germline V gives CDR1 MNHEY, CDR2 SMNVEV (reference sequence). There are 14 residues in the CDR3. The chain's CDR3 is CASSPTALSYEQYF. The CDR3 coding sequence is TGTGCCAGCAGCCCTACTGCCCTCTCCTACGAGCAGTACTTC.

By share, this clone ranks as medium-sized. The chain links TRBV25-1 to TRBJ2-7; D possibly corresponds to TRBD1 (6 bases). CDR3 length: 16 amino acids. Germline V lookup: CDR1 MGHDK, CDR2 SYGVNS. V was clipped by 2 bases and J by 2 bases, with 16 bases between them. The DNA of the CDR3 is TGTGCCAGCAGTGAACCGACGGGACAAACCCCCTACGAGCAGTACTTC. As protein: CASSEPTGQTPYEQYF.

The chain has TRBV9 and TRBJ1-2; D might be TRBD1 (6 bases). Trimming left V 4 bases short and J 0 bases short, with 16 bases between. From germline, CDR1 is SGDLS and CDR2 YYNGEE. The CDR3 runs to 16 residues. CDR3 bases: TGTGCCAGCAGCACCCAAACAGGGCCTACTAACTATGGCTACACCTTC. Residues: CASSTQTGPTNYGYTF.

The J gene is TRBJ1-1, the V gene TRBV19; 7 bases fit TRBD1. V was clipped by 5 bases and J by 6 bases; unmatched bases: 15. This CDR3 comprises 16 residues. CDR1 is LNHDA, CDR2 SQIVND, per germline (reference sequence). The CDR3 nucleotides are TGTGCCAGTAGTTCTTTGTTCACAGGGGTTGTCGCTGAAGCTTTCTTT. Translated: CASSSLFTGVVAEAFF.

The chain joins TRBV4-3 to TRBJ2-5; D is perhaps TRBD2 (5 bases). Germline V gene data show CDR1 as LGHNA and CDR2 as YSLEER. The CDR3 totals 13 residues. V was trimmed by 0 bases and J by 11 bases, leaving 13 bases between them. In nucleotides, the CDR3 is TGCGCCAGCAGCCAAGATCTAGCCCGGAGGCAGTACTTC. Amino acid sequence: CASSQDLARRQYF.

The chain couples TRBV4-3 to TRBJ1-2; 7 bases are a match to TRBD1. V gave up 0 bases and J gave up 4 bases; unmatched junction bases: 8. Germline CDR1 LGHNA, CDR2 YSLEER. This CDR3 contains 16 residues. The chain's CDR3 is CASSQDMTGKFYGYTF. The CDR3 DNA follows: TGCGCCAGCAGCCAAGATATGACAGGGAAGTTCTATGGCTACACCTTC.

The chain carries TRBV4-3 and TRBJ2-2; 14 nucleotides match TRBD2. The CDR3 is 16 amino acids. The V gene's germline CDR1 is LGHNA and CDR2 YSLEER. V lost 1 base and J lost 9; bases outside the gene matches: 4. The chain's CDR3 is CASSQGGLAGVRELFF. The DNA of the CDR3 is TGCGCCAGCAGCCAAGGGGGACTAGCGGGAGTCCGGGAGCTGTTTTTT.

The chain recombines TRBV5-1 with TRBJ2-5; the match to TRBD2 covers 12 bases. This CDR3 region has 17 residues. Trimming removed 1 base from V and 5 bases from J; junction bases left unmatched: 9. Germline CDR1 is SGHRS and CDR2 is YFSETQ. CDR3 in DNA: TGCGCCAGCAGCTTGTTGTCTAGCGGGAGGGCCGGGGAGACCCAGTACTTC. Translated, it gives CASSLLSSGRAGETQYF. Filled out from reference TRBV5-1 and TRBJ2-5, the complete variable domain reads KAGVTQTPRYLIKTRGQQVTLSCSPISGHRSVSWYQQTPGQGLQFLFEYFSETQRNKGNFPGRFSGRQFSNSRSEMNVSTLELGDSALYLCASSLLSSGRAGETQYFGPGTRLLVL.

About this clone: A read error may account for a junction end that differs from germline. In nucleotides, the CDR3 is TGTGCCAGCAACCAAGGGGCAGACAGTAAATCCGAGCAGTACTTC. Protein sequence: CASNQGADSKSEQYF. The genes are TRBV3-1 (or the pseudogene TRBV3-2) and TRBJ2-7; D is perhaps TRBD1 (5 bases). Germline assignment: CDR1 LGHDT and CDR2 YNNKEL (reference sequence). The CDR3 runs to 15 residues.

This chain uses TRBV5-5 with TRBJ1-3; 8 nucleotides agree with TRBD1. Germline V lookup: CDR1 SGHKS, CDR2 YYEKEE (reference sequence). This CDR3 is 17 amino acids long. The trim removed 3 bases at V and 3 bases at J, leaving 11 bases unmatched. The CDR3 is CASSSRPQGANGNTIYF. The DNA for the CDR3 is TGTGCCAGCAGCTCCAGACCCCAGGGGGCGAATGGAAACACCATATATTTT.

The chain links TRBV7-9 to TRBJ1-1, with 9 bases lining up with TRBD1. Germline values: CDR1 SEHNR, CDR2 FQNEAQ (reference sequence). The J segment lost 8 bases and the V segment lost 0 bases, leaving 7 bases of the junction unmatched. This CDR3 is built from 15 residues. The CDR3 sequence is CASSLASGTGSEAFF. Written as DNA, the CDR3 is TGTGCCAGCAGCTTAGCCTCCGGGACAGGGTCGGAAGCTTTCTTT.

CDR3 residues: CASSVGRWQAKNIQYF. For the CDR3, the DNA is TGTGCCAGCAGTGTGGGCAGGTGGCAGGCCAAAAACATTCAGTACTTC. The chain is built from TRBV2 and TRBJ2-4; D not resolved. The CDR3 is made up of 16 amino acids. V shed 4 bases and J shed 1 base, with 14 bases lying between them. Per germline, CDR1 SNHLY and CDR2 FYNNEI.

This clone was observed once. This rearrangement joins TRBV5-6 to TRBJ2-3; D remains ambiguous. The CDR3 length is 12 residues. V was pared by 7 bases and J by 5 bases, with 11 bases between. Germline CDR1 reads SGHDT; CDR2 reads YYEEEE. CDR3 DNA: TGTGCCAGCGCCCGTGGCCGAGATACGCAGTATTTT. As protein: CASARGRDTQYF.

This chain links TRBV2 with TRBJ2-3, with 8 bases fitting TRBD1. J lost 2 bases, V lost 6 bases, and 10 bases had no gene match. Germline assignment: CDR1 SNHLY and CDR2 FYNNEI. The CDR3 length is 16 residues. The CDR3 spells CASSPARTGLTDTQYF. The CDR3 DNA reads TGTGCCAGCAGCCCAGCTAGGACAGGGCTCACAGATACGCAGTATTTT. Looking up the rest from reference TRBV2 and TRBJ2-3 gives the full variable domain: EPEVTQTPSHQVTQMGQEVILRCVPISNHLYFYWYRQILGQKVEFLVSFYNNEISEKSEIFDDQFSVERPDGSNFTLKIRSTKLEDSAMYFCASSPARTGLTDTQYFGPGTRLTVL.

The V and J genes are TRBV9 and TRBJ1-3; D might be TRBD1 (5 bases). Trimming took off 0 bases at V and 5 bases at J, with 9 bases between the two ends. CDR1 and CDR2 from the germline V gene are SGDLS and YYNGEE. The CDR3 has 14 amino acids. CDR3 loop: CASSVAGNRNTIYF. The CDR3 DNA reads TGTGCCAGCAGCGTAGCAGGGAATAGAAACACCATATATTTT.

The chain links TRBV6-1 to TRBJ2-3; possible D gene TRBD2, 6 bases. Germline loops: CDR1 MNHNS, CDR2 SASEGT. The CDR3 has 14 residues. Trimming cost V 1 base and J 5 bases, with 10 bases left between them. CDR3 residues: CASSEVVREDTQYF. As DNA, the CDR3 is TGTGCCAGCAGTGAAGTAGTGCGGGAAGATACGCAGTATTTT.

V is TRBV5-4 and J is TRBJ2-1, with D possibly TRBD1 on 6 matching bases. The CDR3 has 15 amino acids. Per germline, CDR1 SGHNT and CDR2 YYREEE (reference sequence). The V end lost 3 bases, the J end lost 7 bases, and 17 bases lay between the germline ends. This CDR3 reads CASSWGQGAGNEQFF. The DNA of the CDR3 is TGTGCCAGCAGCTGGGGGCAGGGTGCGGGTAATGAGCAGTTCTTC.

The CDR3 region has the DNA TGTGCCAGCAGCGCCTCGGGACAGTACTCTGGAAACACCATATATTTT. Translation gives CASSASGQYSGNTIYF. This chain uses TRBV9 with TRBJ1-3; 7 nucleotides line up with TRBD1. Germline V gene lookup returns CDR1 SGDLS and CDR2 YYNGEE. V lost 3 bases to trimming and J lost 0 bases; unmatched junction nucleotides: 6. The CDR3 covers 16 residues.

This chain joins TRBV6-6 and TRBJ1-2; perhaps TRBD1 as D (6 bases). This CDR3 region has 12 residues. Between the trimmed V and J ends, which lost 4 bases and 8 bases, there was a span of 11 bases. Germline V gene data show CDR1 as MNHNY and CDR2 as SVGAGI (reference sequence). The DNA for the CDR3 is TGTGCCAGCAGTTCAGGGGCGTACGGCTACACCTTC. Amino acids: CASSSGAYGYTF.

This sequence joins TRBV7-2 and TRBJ2-3; maybe TRBD2 (6 bases). This CDR3 has 11 residues. CDR1 and CDR2 (germline): SGHTA, FQGNSA. V was cut by 5 bases and J by 6 bases, with 6 bases left in between. CDR3 DNA sequence: TGTGCCAGCAGCCGGGGGGATACGCAGTATTTT. Encoded protein: CASSRGDTQYF.

Written as DNA, the CDR3 is TGCGCCAGCAGTTCCGGACAGGGTGTGGAGACCCAGTACTTC. As protein: CASSSGQGVETQYF. The chain is built from TRBV10-1 and TRBJ2-5; 8 bases are shared with TRBD1. V shed 5 bases, J shed 5 bases, and the junction held 7 bases outside the gene matches. This CDR3 comprises 14 residues. CDR1 is WNHNN and CDR2 is SYGVQD in the germline V gene (reference sequence).

The chain joins TRBV11-3 to TRBJ1-1, with D unclear. The CDR3 extends over 13 amino acids. Germline-derived CDR1 and CDR2 are SGHNT and YENEEA. Trimming cost V 2 bases and J 5 bases, with 9 bases left between them. The CDR3 protein is CASSLLLETEAFF. In nucleotides, the CDR3 is TGTGCCAGCAGCTTATTGTTGGAGACTGAAGCTTTCTTT.

This clone was seen just once. This chain joins TRBV11-2 and TRBJ2-2, with 8 bases aligning to TRBD2. CDR3 length: 15 amino acids. V was pared by 5 bases and J by 0 bases, with 2 bases of the junction left unmatched. The V gene's germline CDR1 is SGHAT and CDR2 FQNNGV. The CDR3 DNA follows: TGTGCCAGCAGCCAGCGGGGGACGAACACCGGGGAGCTGTTTTTT. Translating it yields CASSQRGTNTGELFF.

V is TRBV7-6 and J is TRBJ2-5; 10 bases map to TRBD1. The CDR3 runs to 16 residues. Trimming at V came to 8 bases and at J to 5 bases, leaving 14 bases not matched to a gene. Germline V CDR1 and CDR2: SGHVS, FNYEAQ. The DNA of the CDR3 is TGTGCCAGCTGCGTCCGCGACAGGGGGCTTAGGGAGACCCAGTACTTC. This sequence encodes CASCVRDRGLRETQYF.

The chain joins TRBV11-2 to TRBJ2-2; TRBD2 might be the D (6 bases). Germline V gives CDR1 SGHAT, CDR2 FQNNGV. Trimming stripped 5 bases from V and 4 bases from J, with 17 bases between. CDR3 length: 16 residues. Here the CDR3 reads CASSRGLLGATGELFF. The DNA for the CDR3 is TGTGCCAGCAGCCGAGGACTATTAGGGGCCACCGGGGAGCTGTTTTTT.

The chain has TRBV27 and TRBJ2-1; D is perhaps TRBD1 (5 bases). There are 13 residues in the CDR3. Deletions cut 5 bases from V and 3 bases from J, with 8 bases between. In germline, CDR1 is MNHEY, CDR2 SMNVEV (reference sequence). CDR3 nucleotide sequence: TGTGCCAGCAGTGTTGACAGCTACAATGAGCAGTTCTTC. Residues: CASSVDSYNEQFF.